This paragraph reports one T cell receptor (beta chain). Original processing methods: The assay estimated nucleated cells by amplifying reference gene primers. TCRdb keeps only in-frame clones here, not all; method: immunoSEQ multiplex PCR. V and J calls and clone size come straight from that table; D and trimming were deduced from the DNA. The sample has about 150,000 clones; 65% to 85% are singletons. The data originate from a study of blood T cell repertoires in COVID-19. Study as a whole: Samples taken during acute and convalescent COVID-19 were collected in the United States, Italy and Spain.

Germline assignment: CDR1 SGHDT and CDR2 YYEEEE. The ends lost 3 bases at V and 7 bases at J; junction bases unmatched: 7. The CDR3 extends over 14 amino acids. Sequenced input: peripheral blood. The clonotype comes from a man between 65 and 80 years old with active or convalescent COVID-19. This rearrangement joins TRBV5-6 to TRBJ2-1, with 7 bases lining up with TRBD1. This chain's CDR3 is CASSSRTGGNEQFF. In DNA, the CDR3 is TGTGCCAGCAGCTCCAGGACAGGTGGAAATGAGCAGTTCTTC.